The 17 T cell receptor beta chains listed next were all sequenced from one sample in a study of cytomegalovirus exposure and HLA in healthy donors. Assay: immunoSEQ multiplex PCR; the TCRdb copy retains only in-frame clones and omits some. The sample has about 160,000 clones, 95% to 97% seen once; the top ten hold about 0.89%. Sequencing was done on a sample of PBMCs. The receptor set was obtained from a young woman in good health and CMV-seronegative.

The rearrangement links TRBV19 to TRBJ2-5; a weak D match, TRBD2 (5 bases). This CDR3 comprises 13 residues. Trimming removed 3 bases from V and 4 bases from J, with 9 bases in between. Per the germline V gene, CDR1 is LNHDA and CDR2 is SQIVND (reference sequence). As DNA, the CDR3 is TGTGCCAGTAGTATCGGGGAGCGAGAGACCCAGTACTTC. Its translation: CASSIGERETQYF.

The rearrangement uses TRBV4-3 and TRBJ1-6; perhaps TRBD1 as D (6 bases). Germline loops: CDR1 LGHNA, CDR2 YSLEER. Trimming took off 1 base at V and 9 bases at J, with 16 bases between the two ends. The CDR3 sequence is 16 residues long. The CDR3 is CASSQGERGKGSPLHF. The CDR3 region has the DNA TGCGCCAGCAGCCAAGGAGAAAGGGGGAAGGGTTCACCCCTCCACTTT.

The chain joins TRBV13 to TRBJ2-1; 9 nucleotides agree with TRBD2. The CDR3 extends over 17 amino acids. Germline V gene sequence: CDR1 PRHDT, CDR2 FYEKMQ (reference sequence). After removal of 4 bases from V and 5 bases from J, the junction contained 12 bases not matched to a gene. CDR3 DNA: TGTGCCAGCAGCTCACCCCTTAGCGGGGGCGCTAACAATGAGCAGTTCTTC. Its translation: CASSSPLSGGANNEQFF.

The chain combines TRBV4-2 with TRBJ2-2, with a possible D match to TRBD1 (6 bases). The length of the CDR3 is 18 residues. Trimming stripped 0 bases from V and 3 bases from J, with 17 bases between. Per the germline V gene, CDR1 is LGHNA and CDR2 is YNFKEQ. CDR3 DNA sequence: TGTGCCAGCAGCCAAGATGCAGTTGGGGACACTTACACCGGGGAGCTGTTTTTT. Protein product: CASSQDAVGDTYTGELFF.

The genes are TRBV30 and TRBJ1-2; possible D gene TRBD1, 5 bases. The CDR3 totals 15 residues. V lost 1 base and J lost 0, with 12 bases in between. Germline V gene sequence: CDR1 GTSNPN, CDR2 SVGIG (reference sequence). CDR3 loop: CAWSDFDRANYGYTF. The CDR3 bases are TGTGCCTGGAGTGACTTCGACAGAGCTAACTATGGCTACACCTTC.

The chain joins TRBV9 to TRBJ2-1; D might be TRBD2 (6 bases). The CDR3 runs to 15 residues. With 0 bases removed from V and 12 bases from J, the gap between germline ends came to 19 bases. Per the germline V gene, CDR1 is SGDLS and CDR2 is YYNGEE. The CDR3: CASSVGRLGGEGQFF. CDR3 bases: TGTGCCAGCAGCGTAGGGCGACTTGGCGGGGAAGGGCAGTTCTTC.

This chain connects TRBV5-6 to TRBJ2-7, with D possibly being TRBD2 (7 bases). With 4 bases removed from V and 6 bases from J, the gap between germline ends came to 14 bases. The CDR3 length is 13 residues. CDR1 is SGHDT, CDR2 YYEEEE, per germline. CDR3 protein: CASSRPGGGEQYF. The CDR3 DNA is TGTGCCAGCAGCCGCCCGGGGGGCGGCGAGCAGTACTTC.

The chain couples TRBV18 to TRBJ2-2; D is unresolved. Germline-derived CDR1 and CDR2 are KGHSH and LQKENI. Trimming removed 2 bases at V and 1 base at J, with 8 bases between. There are 15 residues in the CDR3. The DNA of the CDR3 is TGTGCCAGCTCACCAGGGCCCCAGAACACCGGGGAGCTGTTTTTT. Amino acid sequence: CASSPGPQNTGELFF.

This rearrangement joins TRBV11-3 to TRBJ2-3; possibly TRBD2 for D (5 bases). CDR1 and CDR2 (germline): SGHNT, YENEEA. V shed 1 base and J shed 0 bases, with 14 bases lying between them. CDR3 size: 17 residues. This chain's CDR3 is CASSLGVTGTSTDTQYF. The CDR3, as DNA: TGTGCCAGCAGCTTAGGGGTGACGGGAACAAGCACAGATACGCAGTATTTT.

Written as DNA, the CDR3 is TGCGCCAGCAAACGACTAGCGGATCAAGAGACCCAGTACTTC. Translating it yields CASKRLADQETQYF. The chain carries TRBV5-1 and TRBJ2-5; 9 nucleotides line up with TRBD2. After removal of 6 bases from V and 2 bases from J, the junction contained 5 bases not matched to a gene. CDR1 and CDR2 (germline): SGHRS, YFSETQ. This CDR3 region has 14 residues.

J is TRBJ1-5 and V is TRBV2, with D uncertain. CDR3 length equals 12 residues. Germline CDR1 and CDR2: SNHLY and FYNNEI. The germline V and J ends were trimmed by 5 bases and 4 bases, with 6 bases remaining between them. The CDR3 region has the DNA TGTGCCAGCAGTCTAGCAAATCAGCCCCAGCATTTT. Its translation is CASSLANQPQHF. Complete variable domain (other parts from reference TRBV2 and TRBJ1-5): EPEVTQTPSHQVTQMGQEVILRCVPISNHLYFYWYRQILGQKVEFLVSFYNNEISEKSEIFDDQFSVERPDGSNFTLKIRSTKLEDSAMYFCASSLANQPQHFGDGTRLSIL.

In its sample, this clone was seen once. J is TRBJ2-1 and V is TRBV11-2, with D tentatively TRBD1 (6 bases). CDR1 and CDR2 (germline): SGHAT, FQNNGV. The V gene lost 2 bases and the J gene lost 2 bases, with 10 bases spanning the gap. The CDR3 covers 15 residues. In DNA form, the CDR3 reads TGTGCCAGCAGCTTATTATCAGGGGCCTACAATGAGCAGTTCTTC. It translates to CASSLLSGAYNEQFF.

The rearrangement uses TRBV19 and TRBJ1-2, with D perhaps TRBD1 (6 bases). The CDR3 covers 16 residues. Trimming cost V 5 bases and J 10 bases, with 26 bases left between them. Germline assignment: CDR1 LNHDA and CDR2 SQIVND (reference sequence). The CDR3 loop is CASSLSRTGPTAVYTF. The CDR3 coding sequence is TGTGCCAGTAGTCTGTCCCGTACAGGGCCAACAGCGGTCTACACCTTC.

The chain has TRBV7-3 and TRBJ2-6; D perhaps matches TRBD2 (6 bases). Germline-derived CDR1 and CDR2 are SGHTA and FQGTGA. CDR3 length: 16 residues. The V and J ends lost 1 base and 2 bases respectively, with 9 bases between them. The CDR3 DNA reads as TGTGCCAGCAGCTTAAGGGGGGACCCTGGGGCCAACGTCCTGACTTTC. Its translation is CASSLRGDPGANVLTF. Full variable domain (outside the CDR3, taken from reference TRBV7-3 and TRBJ2-6): GAGVSQTPSNKVTEKGKYVELRCDPISGHTALYWYRQSLGQGPEFLIYFQGTGAADDSGLPNDRFFAVRPEGSVSTLKIQRTERGDSAVYLCASSLRGDPGANVLTFGAGSRLTVL.

The V call is TRBV11-3, the J call TRBJ2-7; tentatively, D is TRBD1 (6 bases). The V gene lost 0 bases and the J gene lost 4 bases, with 10 bases spanning the gap. This CDR3 comprises 14 residues. The germline gives CDR1 SGHNT, CDR2 YENEEA. In nucleotides, the CDR3 is TGTGCCAGCAGCTTAGAAAACAGGGTTTACGAGCAGTACTTC. It translates to CASSLENRVYEQYF.

The chain is built from TRBV5-1 and TRBJ1-2; D unclear. Between the trimmed V and J ends, which lost 1 base and 8 bases, there was a span of 18 bases. In germline, CDR1 is SGHRS, CDR2 YFSETQ. The CDR3 is 15 amino acids. For the CDR3, the DNA is TGCGCCAGCAGCTTGATCGGCCTCGAGAAGGAGGGCTACACCTTC. Protein sequence: CASSLIGLEKEGYTF. Filled out from reference TRBV5-1 and TRBJ1-2, the complete variable domain reads KAGVTQTPRYLIKTRGQQVTLSCSPISGHRSVSWYQQTPGQGLQFLFEYFSETQRNKGNFPGRFSGRQFSNSRSEMNVSTLELGDSALYLCASSLIGLEKEGYTFGSGTRLTVV.

The chain combines TRBV6-5 with TRBJ1-5; the match to TRBD1 covers 7 bases. V was clipped by 5 bases and J by 6 bases; unmatched bases: 10. Germline V CDR1 and CDR2: MNHEY, SVGAGI. This CDR3 has 15 amino acids. The CDR3 spells CASSTTGNPVQPQHF. In DNA form, the CDR3 reads TGTGCCAGCAGTACGACAGGGAACCCGGTTCAGCCCCAGCATTTT.